This TCR beta chain stems from a study of cytomegalovirus exposure and HLA in healthy donors. The primer mix had 60 Vbeta and 13 Jbeta primers. The table came from immunoSEQ multiplex PCR; TCRdb's copy has only in-frame clones and leaves some out. The top ten clones hold about 2% of a sample with around 160,000 clones, around 80% of them seen once. Everyone who donated was a healthy bone marrow donor. Nobody wrote down the CMV serostatus of this donor. With 4 bases removed from V and 0 bases from J, the gap between germline ends came to 10 bases. CDR1 is ENHRY, CDR2 SYGVKD, per germline. CDR3 size: 14 residues. This clone was seen a single time.

Sample: PBMCs. This receptor was taken from a human donor in good health. The chain recombines TRBV10-3 with TRBJ2-7; D possibly corresponds to TRBD2 (7 bases). CDR3 sequence: CAISAGGFSYEQYF. The CDR3 nucleotides read TGTGCCATCAGTGCGGGGGGCTTCTCCTACGAGCAGTACTTC.